A single T cell receptor (beta chain) is shown here with its context. This sample was taken from a study of regulatory T cells in long-lasting Graves disease. Arm-PCR of CDR3 regions and iRepertoire HTBI primers were the basis on which TCR beta libraries were built. TCRdb used MiXCR to reprocess the multiplex PCR reads, holding one entry per CDR3 protein. The repertoire consists of 350,000 to 550,000 distinct CDR3 sequences, with 14% occurring once and the leading ten covering more than 15%. Per germline, CDR1 DFQATT and CDR2 SNEGSKA (reference sequence). This CDR3 is built from 16 residues. V trimming: 3 bases; J trimming: 4 bases; junction bases outside the gene matches: 6. The time point here: newly diagnosed GD, antithyroid drugs for less than 3 months. After RNA was extracted from PBMCs, the TCR library was made from it. The patient group derived from an endocrinology department in Xi'an, China.

A further study also used this sample, focusing on T cells in Graves' hyperthyroidism and ophthalmopathy.

This receptor was obtained from a woman between 45 and 60 years old with Graves disease. V usage is TRBV20-1 and J usage is TRBJ2-1, with 13 bases identical to TRBD2. This specimen consisted of peripheral blood mononuclear cells (PBMCs), obtained at new diagnosis, from a patient treated with antithyroid drugs. CDR3 amino acids: CSARRTSGSPYNEQFF. The CDR3 nucleotides are TGCAGTGCTAGGAGGACTAGCGGGAGTCCTTACAATGAGCAGTTCTTC.